This T cell receptor (beta chain) came from a study of CD8+ T cells in alopecia areata. Overall study results and limits: Under tofacitinib, numerous expanded lesional clonotypes remained detectable in scalp and blood.

RNA was isolated and reverse transcribed to cDNA, the sequencing template. Repertoires were generated with immunoSEQ multiplex PCR, while TCRdb's copy carries only in-frame clones and drops some. The sample has approximately 200,000 clones; around two fifths are singletons. Treatment: oral pan-JAK inhibitor, 5-10 mg twice daily. Comment on this clone: Its specificity is unknown.

Germline-derived CDR1 and CDR2 are GTSNPN and SVGIG (reference sequence). Between the trimmed V and J ends, which lost 0 bases and 4 bases, there was a span of 10 bases. The CDR3 sequence is 13 residues long. This receptor was taken from a human donor with alopecia areata. The input for sequencing was CD4+ T cells sorted from blood, taken at roughly week 36, from a patient treated with tofacitinib. This sequence joins TRBV30 and TRBJ2-7, with TRBD2 as a possible D gene (6 bases). This chain's CDR3 is CAWSVQAGYEQYF. CDR3 DNA: TGTGCCTGGAGTGTACAGGCGGGATACGAGCAGTACTTC.